This T cell receptor (beta chain) was documented in a study of tumor-infiltrating lymphocytes in primary liver carcinoma. Findings and caveats of the study: Tumors had a significantly higher top-250-clone fraction than blood (p = 0.039).

This CDR3 comprises 14 residues. The V gene's germline CDR1 is MNHEY and CDR2 SVGAGI. Germline DNA was also extracted, and blood RNA derived from unsorted whole blood. From 500 to 600 ng of total RNA, TCR beta-specific cDNA was reverse-transcribed using a constant-region primer. TCR beta libraries came from three nested multiplex PCR rounds using slightly modified ARM-PCR. A C-beta reverse primer was combined with TRBV1-TRBV30 forward primers in the first two PCR rounds, and each round had ten to eleven cycles. MiXCR, applied by TCRdb to the multiplex PCR reads, yields one record per CDR3 protein. The sample lists fewer than 350,000 distinct CDR3 sequences, roughly two thirds occurring once. Remarks on this clonotype: The antigen remains undetermined. At one end, the junction sequence differs from germline, possibly due to a read error.

The chain uses TRBV6-5 and TRBJ1-2, with D perhaps TRBD1 (6 bases). The receptor was isolated from a man aged 40-50 years with primary liver carcinoma and hepatitis B virus infection. Material for sequencing was peripheral blood. In nucleotides, the CDR3 is TGTGTCAGCAGAGTCGGCGGGGGCGCTTGGGGCTACACCTTC. This codes for CVSRVGGGAWGYTF.